This TCR beta chain was sequenced in a study of human T cells and chemical hapten exposure. TCRdb reprocessed the RACE reads via MiXCR and lists one record per CDR3 protein. The table lists some 52,000 distinct CDR3 sequences, 8% to 10% of them singletons. This clonotype was observed at least ten times. The CDR3 has 16 residues. With 2 bases removed from V and 9 bases from J, the gap between germline ends came to 20 bases. The germline CDR1 and CDR2 sequences are MNHNS and SASEGT. Time point meaning: patch test 3, about 24 weeks after DPC sensitization. Specified treatment: therapeutic diphenylcyclopropenone sensitization with weekly scalp DPC.

The specimen was whole blood, collected in connection with sensitization to the hapten diphenylcyclopropenone (DPC). This TCR was sampled from a woman aged 40-49 years with alopecia areata. Some clones in this sample may be carry-over from other donors' samples. The V gene is TRBV6-1, the J gene TRBJ1-5; TRBD1 is a possible D gene (5 bases). The CDR3 here is CASSENPGPTIPPQHF. The CDR3 bases are TGTGCCAGCAGTGAAAACCCGGGACCGACGATCCCGCCCCAGCATTTT.